This TCR beta chain emerged from a study of CD8 T cells in Susac syndrome (dated by TCRdb to the late 2010s). Describing the broader study: Of the Susac syndrome patients who were sequenced, about eight were in clinical remission while more than five had clinically active disease. At blood withdrawal, Susac syndrome patients were either therapy-naive, taking corticosteroids (in some cases with IVIg as well), or taking IVIg alone. The study used repertoire sequencing to test whether antigen drove CD8+ T cell activation and differentiation in Susac syndrome. Findings and caveats that apply to the study as a whole: The number of individuals in the TCR sequencing and HLA analysis was recognized as being relatively small. No clonal expansion was detected in the CD4+ T cell repertoire of Susac syndrome patients.

RNA was extracted with the RNeasy kit and roughly 0.45 to 1 ug was reverse transcribed using random hexamers. TCR beta CDR3 regions were amplified with the immunoSEQ multiplex PCR assay covering 54 Vbeta and 13 Jbeta segments. To correct PCR amplification bias, a synthetic template baseline was used for both primer optimization and computational correction. In the original analysis: Reads were annotated to V, D and J genes per IMGT and analyzed with immunoSEQ Analyzer, keeping only productive sequences. Clonality was computed as one minus Shannon entropy normalized by log2 of the number of productive unique sequences. For each patient and control, public and private clones were evaluated within the 100 most prevalent clones. A clone was defined as Susac-specific if it was absent from the healthy and MS cohorts, from over a thousand published viral clones and from other ImmuneACCESS disease sequences. The public reads were run again by TCRdb, first through fastp at Q25 and then through MiXCR, and only productive beta chains were kept. When rows share a CDR3 protein, they turn into one entry using the most common DNA and genes. For this entry, the V and J calls and clone size follow TCRdb and not the study's own pipeline. Counted in this sample were roughly 220,000 distinct CDR3 sequences; about 95% of them appeared once. Clones ranked in the top ten supply approximately 0.15% of the sample.

CDR1 and CDR2, per the germline V gene, are MNHEY and SVGEGT. From the cysteine through the phenylalanine, the CDR3 covers 15 amino acids. Only CDR3 DNA remains: 45 bases, in frame from the first base. V drops 2 bases and J drops 7 bases, leaving 17 bases in between. As regards this clonotype: Its antigen has not been determined. No base quality information exists; no much larger clone differs at one position.

Peripheral blood CD8+ and CD4+ T cells from healthy donors, Susac syndrome patients and multiple sclerosis patients were profiled by high-throughput TCR beta sequencing. The Susac syndrome patients fulfilled recently defined diagnostic criteria for either definite or probable disease. Bulk CD8+ and CD4+ T cells were purified by magnetic negative isolation, whereas CD8+ TEMRA cells were enriched by FACS. Blood was drawn into EDTA tubes, processed within 24 hours, and PBMCs were isolated by density gradient centrifugation. PBMCs intended for TCR sequencing were cryopreserved in liquid nitrogen and thawed later in a water bath at 37 degrees C. Purity of sorted or isolated CD4+, CD8+ and CD8+ TEMRA cells was at least 90%.

Sequencing input: CD4+ T cells from PBMCs. Rearrangement joined TRBV6-2 or TRBV6-3 to TRBJ2-5, with the D call tentatively TRBD1 or TRBD2, each fitting 5 bases. This clonotype originated in a human donor with Susac syndrome. The DNA sequence is TGTGCCAGCAGTTACAACCGGGACCAGATTAGGACCCAGTACTTC. Its protein is CASSYNRDQIRTQYF.